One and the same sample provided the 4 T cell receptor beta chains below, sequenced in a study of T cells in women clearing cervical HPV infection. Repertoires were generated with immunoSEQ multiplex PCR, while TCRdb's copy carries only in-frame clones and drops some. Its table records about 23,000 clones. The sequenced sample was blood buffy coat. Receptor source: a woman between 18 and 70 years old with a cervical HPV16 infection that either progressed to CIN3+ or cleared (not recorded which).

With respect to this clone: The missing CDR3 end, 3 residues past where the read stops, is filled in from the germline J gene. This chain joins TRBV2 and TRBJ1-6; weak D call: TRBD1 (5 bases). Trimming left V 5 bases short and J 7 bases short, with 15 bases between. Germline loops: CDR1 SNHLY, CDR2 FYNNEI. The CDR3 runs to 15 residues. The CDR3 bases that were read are TGTGCCAGCAGTTACCCCTTGACAGAGAATTCACCC. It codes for CASSYPLTENSP. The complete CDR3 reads CASSYPLTENSPLHF. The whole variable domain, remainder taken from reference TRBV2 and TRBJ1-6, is EPEVTQTPSHQVTQMGQEVILRCVPISNHLYFYWYRQILGQKVEFLVSFYNNEISEKSEIFDDQFSVERPDGSNFTLKIRSTKLEDSAMYFCASSYPLTENSPLHFGNGTRLTVT.

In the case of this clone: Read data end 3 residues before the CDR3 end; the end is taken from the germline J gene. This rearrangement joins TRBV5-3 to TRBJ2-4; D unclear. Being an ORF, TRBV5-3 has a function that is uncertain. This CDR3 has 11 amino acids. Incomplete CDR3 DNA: TGTGCCAGAAGCTTGTTCTCTATT. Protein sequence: CARSLFSI. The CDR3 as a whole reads CARSLFSIQYF.

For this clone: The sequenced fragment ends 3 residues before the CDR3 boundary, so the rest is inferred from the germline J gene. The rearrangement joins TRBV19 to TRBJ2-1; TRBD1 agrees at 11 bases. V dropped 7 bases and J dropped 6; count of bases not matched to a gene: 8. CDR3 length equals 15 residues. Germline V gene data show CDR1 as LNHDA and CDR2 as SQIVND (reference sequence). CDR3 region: CASTAGDRGGNEQFF. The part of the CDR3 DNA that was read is TGTGCCAGTACGGCAGGGGACAGGGGGGGCAATGAG.

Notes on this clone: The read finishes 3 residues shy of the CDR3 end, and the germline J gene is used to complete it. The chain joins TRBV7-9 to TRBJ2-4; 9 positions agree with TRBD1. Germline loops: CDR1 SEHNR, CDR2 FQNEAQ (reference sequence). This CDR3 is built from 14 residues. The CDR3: CASSHQDRGDGQYF. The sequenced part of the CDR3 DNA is TGTGCCAGCAGCCATCAGGACAGGGGAGACGGT.